Listed below are T cell receptor beta chains from one sample, sequenced in a study of blood T cell repertoires in COVID-19. This table comes from immunoSEQ multiplex PCR, and its TCRdb copy is limited to in-frame clones, with some not included. The repertoire includes around 150,000 clones, about 76% of them detected once, and around 8% sits in the top ten. The sample was peripheral blood. Every receptor here comes from a woman aged 55-69 years with active or convalescent COVID-19. CDR3s include the opening cysteine and the closing phenylalanine or tryptophan. Fields, in order: D gene, V gene, J gene, clone size, CDR3 DNA, CDR3 protein. A D gene is named only where the DNA matches it firmly. Only some rows state a clone size, as once, few, many or a class for expanded clones.

>.|TRBV29-1|TRBJ2-1|once
TGCAGTTTCTCGATGGGGGGCTCCTACAATGAGCAGTTCTTC
CSFSMGGSYNEQFF
>.|TRBV5-1|TRBJ1-1|.
TGCGCCAGCAGCTTGACGGTCATGAACACTGAAGCTTTCTTT
CASSLTVMNTEAFF
>.|TRBV27|TRBJ2-2|.
TGTGCCAGCAGTGCAGGGGACCGATTCACCGGGGAGCTGTTTTTT
CASSAGDRFTGELFF
>.|TRBV12-3/TRBV12-4|TRBJ1-1|.
TGTGCCAGCGGCTACAGGGAAAGCACTGAAGCTTTCTTT
CASGYRESTEAFF
>TRBD1|TRBV30|TRBJ1-2|.
TGTGCCTGGAGTGTACAGGGGGATGGCTACACCTTC
CAWSVQGDGYTF
>TRBD1|TRBV28|TRBJ1-6|.
TGTGCCAGCAGTGCCCCGACAGGGGGCCGGTCACCCCTCCACTTT
CASSAPTGGRSPLHF
>TRBD1|TRBV2|TRBJ2-2|.
TGTGCCAGCAGAAAAGGGACAGTGAGCACCGGGGAGCTGTTTTTT
CASRKGTVSTGELFF
>.|TRBV7-8|TRBJ1-1|.
TGTGCCAGCAGCTTAGATAACACGAACACTGAAGCTTTCTTT
CASSLDNTNTEAFF
>.|TRBV18|TRBJ1-2|.
TGTGCCAGCTCACCCACCGGGTCTGACTATGGCTACACCTTC
CASSPTGSDYGYTF
>.|TRBV19|TRBJ2-5|.
TGTGCCAGCGGCGGAGAGACCCAGTACTTC
CASGGETQYF
>TRBD1|TRBV7-2|TRBJ1-1|.
TGTGCCAGCAGCCAACGACAGGGTGTAAAAGCTTTCTTT
CASSQRQGVKAFF
>.|TRBV10-3|TRBJ1-5|few
TGTGCCTCTAGAGGGGGTTCGGATCAGCCCCAGCATTTT
CASRGGSDQPQHF
>.|TRBV6-6|TRBJ1-5|.
TGTGCCAGCAGTTACTCTTCGGGACACCAGAATCAGCCCCAGCATTTT
CASSYSSGHQNQPQHF
>.|TRBV12-3/TRBV12-4|TRBJ1-1|few
TGTGCCAGCAGTTTACATGACACTGAAGCTTTCTTT
CASSLHDTEAFF
>.|TRBV19|TRBJ2-2|.
TGTGCCAGTAGTACCGGGACCGGGGAGCTGTTTTTT
CASSTGTGELFF
>.|TRBV6-5|TRBJ1-1|.
TGTGCCAGCAGCCTAGGACAGTACGTCACTGAAGCTTTCTTT
CASSLGQYVTEAFF
>.|TRBV24-1|TRBJ2-5|.
TGTGCCACCAGTGGGGGGGGCCTATTCCAAGAGACCCAGTACTTC
CATSGGGLFQETQYF
>.|TRBV7-2|TRBJ2-3|.
TGTGCCAGCAGCCCCCTAGGAAATCCCACAGATACGCAGTATTTT
CASSPLGNPTDTQYF
>.|TRBV28|TRBJ2-2|.
TGTGCCAGCAGTCTCAACTCCGGGAGTTTGGGCGGGGAGCTGTTTTTT
CASSLNSGSLGGELFF
>TRBD1|TRBV5-6|TRBJ1-3|.
TGTGCCAGCAGCTCGGAGACAGGGCTCGGGAACACCATATATTTT
CASSSETGLGNTIYF
>TRBD2|TRBV5-1|TRBJ2-3|.
TGCGCCAGCAGTTCTTCTAGCGGGAGTGTCAATACGCAGTATTTT
CASSSSSGSVNTQYF
>.|TRBV6-1|TRBJ2-5|.
TGTGCCAGCAGTGAATCCCAGGGTATCCAAGAGACCCAGTACTTC
CASSESQGIQETQYF
>.|TRBV3-1/TRBV3-2|TRBJ2-1|few
TGTGCCAGCAGCCATCAACTAGTCTCTGAGCAGTTCTTC
CASSHQLVSEQFF
>TRBD2|TRBV13|TRBJ2-7|.
TGTGCCAGCAGCTTAGGCGGCACTAGCGGATCCTACGAGCAGTACTTC
CASSLGGTSGSYEQYF
>TRBD1|TRBV10-3|TRBJ1-3|.
TGTGCCATCAGTAAGGGGGCGGCAGTCTCTGGAAACACCATATATTTT
CAISKGAAVSGNTIYF
>TRBD2|TRBV7-6|TRBJ2-1|many
TGTGCCAGCAGCTTAATAATAGCGGGGGGGGAGCAGTTCTTC
CASSLIIAGGEQFF
>TRBD1|TRBV30|TRBJ1-2|once
TGTGCCTGGGTGGGGACAGGGGAGGGCGGCTACACCTTC
CAWVGTGEGGYTF
>TRBD1|TRBV6-5|TRBJ1-2|.
TGTGCCAGCAGTTCCCCTGCGACAGGGGGCTATGGCTACACCTTC
CASSSPATGGYGYTF
>TRBD2|TRBV7-2|TRBJ2-3|.
TGTGCCAGCAGCTTAGGGGCTTCAGCGGGAGGGCCTGTGACGCAGTATTTT
CASSLGASAGGPVTQYF
>TRBD1|TRBV6-5|TRBJ1-2|.
TGTGCCAGCAGAAGTTTAGGACAGGGGGGTGGCTACACCTTC
CASRSLGQGGGYTF
>.|TRBV6-5|TRBJ2-3|.
TGTGCCAGCAGTTACTCACTCGCGGGAGATACGCAGTATTTT
CASSYSLAGDTQYF
>TRBD1|TRBV28|TRBJ2-7|.
TGTGCCAGCAGTTTCTCCCCACAGGGGGGAGAGCAGTACTTC
CASSFSPQGGEQYF
>.|TRBV6-5|TRBJ2-1|.
TGTGCCAGCAGTTACCTCAATGAGCAGTTCTTC
CASSYLNEQFF
>.|TRBV5-6|TRBJ1-2|.
TGTGCCAGCAGTTTCGGGTACTACCAGGGCTATGGCTACACCTTC
CASSFGYYQGYGYTF
>.|TRBV27|TRBJ2-1|.
TGTGCCAGCAGTCTGGGGGGCAATGAGCAGTTCTTC
CASSLGGNEQFF
>.|TRBV6-2/TRBV6-3|TRBJ1-1|.
TGTGCCAGCAGTTTAAACAGGGCCCTTGAAGCTTTCTTT
CASSLNRALEAFF
>TRBD1|TRBV6-5|TRBJ1-2|.
TGTGCCAGCAGACTACCGGGACAGCGGGGCTACACCTTC
CASRLPGQRGYTF